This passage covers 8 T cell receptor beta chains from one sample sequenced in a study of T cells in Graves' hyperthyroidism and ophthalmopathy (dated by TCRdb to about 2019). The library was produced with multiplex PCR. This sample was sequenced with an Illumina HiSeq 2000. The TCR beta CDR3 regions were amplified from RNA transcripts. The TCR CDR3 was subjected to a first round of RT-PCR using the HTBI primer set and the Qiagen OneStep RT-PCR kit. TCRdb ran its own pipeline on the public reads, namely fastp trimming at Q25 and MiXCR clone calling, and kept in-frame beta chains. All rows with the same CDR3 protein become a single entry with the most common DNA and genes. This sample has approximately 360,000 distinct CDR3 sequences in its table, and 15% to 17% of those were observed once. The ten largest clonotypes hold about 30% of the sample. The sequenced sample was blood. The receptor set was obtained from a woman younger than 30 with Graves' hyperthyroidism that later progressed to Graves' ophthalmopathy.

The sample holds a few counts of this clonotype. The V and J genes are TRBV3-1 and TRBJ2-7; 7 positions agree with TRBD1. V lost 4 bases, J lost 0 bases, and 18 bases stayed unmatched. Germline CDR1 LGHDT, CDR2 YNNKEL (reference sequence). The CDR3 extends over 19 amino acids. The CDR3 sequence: CASSLGYVTGAARSYEQYF. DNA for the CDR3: TGTGCCAGCAGCCTCGGATACGTTACAGGGGCCGCACGCTCCTACGAGCAGTACTTC.

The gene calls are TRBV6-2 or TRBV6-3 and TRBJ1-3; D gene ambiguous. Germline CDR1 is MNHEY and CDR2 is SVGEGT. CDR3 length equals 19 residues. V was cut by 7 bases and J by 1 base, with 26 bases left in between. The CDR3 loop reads CASNPWREKKGPSGNTIYF. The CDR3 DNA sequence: TGTGCCAGCAATCCCTGGAGAGAAAAAAAAGGCCCTTCTGGAAACACCATATATTTT.

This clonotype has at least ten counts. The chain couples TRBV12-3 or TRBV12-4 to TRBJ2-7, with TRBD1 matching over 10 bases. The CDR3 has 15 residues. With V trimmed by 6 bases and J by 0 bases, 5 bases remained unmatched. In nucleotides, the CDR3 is TGTGCCAGCAGCCCGGGACAGGGGCTCTCCTACGAGCAGTACTTC. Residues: CASSPGQGLSYEQYF.

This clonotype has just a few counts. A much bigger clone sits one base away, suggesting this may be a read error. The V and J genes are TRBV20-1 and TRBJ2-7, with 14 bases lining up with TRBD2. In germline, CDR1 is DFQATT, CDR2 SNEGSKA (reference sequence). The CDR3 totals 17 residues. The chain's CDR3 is CGARDAGTSGRGYEQYF. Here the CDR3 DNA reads TGCGGTGCTAGAGACGCCGGGACTAGCGGGAGAGGCTACGAGCAGTACTTC.

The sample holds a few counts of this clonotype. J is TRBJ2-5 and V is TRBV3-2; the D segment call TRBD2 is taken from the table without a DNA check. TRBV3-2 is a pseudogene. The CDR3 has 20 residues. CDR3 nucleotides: TGTGCCAGCAGTTACAAGCTTTTATTAGCGGGAGGGCCAAGCAGAGAGACCCAGTACTTC. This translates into CASSYKLLLAGGPSRETQYF.

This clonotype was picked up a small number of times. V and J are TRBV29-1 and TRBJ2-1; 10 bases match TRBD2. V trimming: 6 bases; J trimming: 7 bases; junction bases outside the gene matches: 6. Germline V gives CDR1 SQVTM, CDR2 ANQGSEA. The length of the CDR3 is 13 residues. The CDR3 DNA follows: TGCAGCGTCGTAAGCGGGAGGGGAAATGAGCAGTTCTTC. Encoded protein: CSVVSGRGNEQFF.

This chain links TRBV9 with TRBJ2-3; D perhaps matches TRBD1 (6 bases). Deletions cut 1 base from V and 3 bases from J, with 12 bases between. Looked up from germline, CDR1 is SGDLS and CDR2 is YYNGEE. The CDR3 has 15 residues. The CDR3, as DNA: TGTGCCAGCAGCGTACTGGGGGCGCGTACAGATACGCAGTATTTT. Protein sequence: CASSVLGARTDTQYF.

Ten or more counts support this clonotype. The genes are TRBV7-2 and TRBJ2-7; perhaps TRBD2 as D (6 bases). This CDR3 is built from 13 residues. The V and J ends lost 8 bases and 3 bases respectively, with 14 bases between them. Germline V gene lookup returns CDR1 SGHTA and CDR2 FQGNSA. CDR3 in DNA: TGTGCCAGCGTTAGCGGAGCCCACTACGAGCAGTACTTC. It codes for CASVSGAHYEQYF.